This T cell receptor beta chain was sequenced in a study of blood T cell repertoires in COVID-19. Study summary: Sample material is recorded as cDNA or gDNA derived from T cells, B-cell-depleted T cells, or PBMCs.

Deletions cut 3 bases from V and 7 bases from J, with 16 bases between. Germline CDR1 and CDR2: MGHRA and YSYEKL. CDR3 length equals 16 residues. Only one count was recorded for this clone. Assay: immunoSEQ multiplex PCR; the TCRdb copy retains only in-frame clones and omits some. The table includes approximately 300,000 clones, 85% to 90% detected once. The TCR was taken from a man younger than 45 who had recovered from COVID-19. The material sequenced was PBMCs or T cells enriched from blood (not recorded which). V is TRBV4-1 and J is TRBJ1-6; no clear D gene. CDR3 sequence: CASSHPVKHLNSPLHF. In DNA form, the CDR3 reads TGCGCCAGCAGCCACCCGGTGAAGCATTTGAATTCACCCCTCCACTTT.